This T cell receptor beta chain was captured by sequencing in a study of blood T cell repertoires in COVID-19. Sequencing used immunoSEQ multiplex PCR; TCRdb keeps in-frame clones, though not all of them. The sample holds hundreds of thousands of clones, around four fifths seen once. The CDR3 consists of 14 residues. In germline, CDR1 is SGHRS, CDR2 YFSETQ. Losses at the gene ends were 2 bases for V and 8 bases for J; bases not matched to a gene: 3. Sequenced: PBMCs or T cells enriched from blood (not recorded which). This clonotype originated in a woman between 50 and 59 years old who had been exposed to COVID-19. The chain has TRBV5-1 and TRBJ1-6, with 8 bases fitting TRBD1. This CDR3 reads CASSLQGGDSPLHF. The CDR3 DNA is TGCGCCAGCAGCTTACAGGGGGGGGATTCACCCCTCCACTTT. Together with reference TRBV5-1 and TRBJ1-6, the CDR3 gives the full variable domain: KAGVTQTPRYLIKTRGQQVTLSCSPISGHRSVSWYQQTPGQGLQFLFEYFSETQRNKGNFPGRFSGRQFSNSRSEMNVSTLELGDSALYLCASSLQGGDSPLHFGNGTRLTVT.